The 15 T cell receptor beta chains given below trace back to one sample, sequenced in a study of shared clonotypes between healthy human individuals (dated by TCRdb to about 2020). Libraries were constructed by the immunoSEQ multiplex PCR assay. TCRdb mirrors the immuneACCESS table, restricted to in-frame sequences. Some clones are absent from its copies; in checked studies, under half trace to an unresolved V gene, and the reason for the others is unknown. Counted in this sample were some 530,000 clones; 70% to 85% of them appeared once. Clones ranked in the top ten supply 12% of the sample. The sequenced sample consisted of PBMCs. These receptors came from a woman aged 40 to 50 in good health. Some clones in this sample may be carry-over from other donors' samples.

Only one count was recorded for this clone. The V call is TRBV25-1, the J call TRBJ2-1; tentatively, D is TRBD1 or TRBD2 (6 bases each). Trimming cost V 8 bases and J 3 bases, with 17 bases left between them. CDR3 size: 15 residues. Germline CDR1 reads MGHDK; CDR2 reads SYGVNS. CDR3 sequence reads: CASGLRDTYYNEQFF. CDR3 nucleotides: TGTGCCAGCGGTTTGCGGGACACTTACTACAATGAGCAGTTCTTC.

This clone has at least ten counts. This rearrangement joins TRBV29-1 to TRBJ2-7, with 8 bases lining up with TRBD1. With V trimmed by 7 bases and J by 2 bases, 7 bases remained unmatched. CDR1 and CDR2 (germline): SQVTM, ANQGSEA. The CDR3 extends over 13 amino acids. DNA of the CDR3: TGCAGCGCCGGGACAGGAGAGCCCTACGAGCAGTACTTC. It specifies CSAGTGEPYEQYF.

This sequence joins TRBV5-1 and TRBJ1-1; D gene uncertain. V lost 4 bases to trimming and J lost 10 bases, with 17 bases between them. Germline CDR1 and CDR2: SGHRS and YFSETQ. The CDR3 spans 13 residues. The CDR3 DNA reads TGCGCCAGCAGCATCCTGGGTCAAGAGGGAGCTTTCTTT. Its protein is CASSILGQEGAFF.

Comment on this clone: This likely traces to a read error, being one base from a far larger clone. The chain combines TRBV29-1 with TRBJ2-1; D is possibly TRBD2 (5 bases). There are 14 residues in the CDR3. The germline V gene encodes CDR1 SQVTM and CDR2 ANQGSEA. The CDR3, as DNA: TGCGGCGTTGCAAAGGACTTCATTAACAATGAGCAGTTCTTC. It codes for CGVAKDFINNEQFF.

Only one count was recorded for this clone. The V gene is TRBV6-6, the J gene TRBJ1-1; D not certain. The CDR3 loop spans 15 amino acids. Germline CDR1 is MNHNY and CDR2 is SVGAGI (reference sequence). Between the trimmed V and J ends, which lost 0 bases and 0 bases, there was a span of 8 bases. The CDR3 sequence is CASSYSRTLNTEAFF. CDR3 DNA: TGTGCCAGCAGTTACTCGAGGACCCTGAACACTGAAGCTTTCTTT.

The J gene is TRBJ2-5, the V gene TRBV28, with TRBD1 matching over 9 bases. The length of the CDR3 is 15 residues. The V gene end was trimmed by 4 bases and the J gene end by 2 bases; junction bases not matched to a gene: 5. Germline values: CDR1 MDHEN, CDR2 SYDVKM. The CDR3 loop is CASSSSGTGQETQYF. For the CDR3, the DNA is TGTGCCAGCAGTTCTTCCGGGACAGGGCAAGAGACCCAGTACTTC.

The chain employs TRBV29-1 and TRBJ2-1; no firm D call. CDR3 length: 14 residues. Germline CDR1 SQVTM, CDR2 ANQGSEA. The ends were cut back, 3 bases at V and 2 bases at J, with 11 bases in the middle. CDR3: CSVERQSTYNEQFF. CDR3 bases: TGCAGCGTTGAGAGGCAGAGTACCTACAATGAGCAGTTCTTC.

A note on this clone: The sample contains more than one DNA sequence encoding this CDR3. The rearrangement uses TRBV7-9 and TRBJ2-1; D may be TRBD2 (5 bases). This CDR3 is 13 amino acids long. Germline loops: CDR1 SEHNR, CDR2 FQNEAQ (reference sequence). Trimming cost V 0 bases and J 7 bases, with 7 bases left between them. CDR3 sequence (DNA): TGTGCCAGCAGCTTAGCGGGCGGGAATGAGCAGTTCTTC. Its protein is CASSLAGGNEQFF.

The rearrangement joins TRBV7-3 to TRBJ2-1, with TRBD2 identical over 7 bases. Looked up from germline, CDR1 is SGHTA and CDR2 is FQGTGA. CDR3 length: 16 amino acids. V lost 5 bases and J lost 2; bases outside the gene matches: 9. The CDR3 sequence is CASSPNAREPYNEQFF. DNA of the CDR3: TGTGCCAGCAGCCCCAACGCGCGGGAGCCCTACAATGAGCAGTTCTTC.

The V and J genes are TRBV6-5 and TRBJ1-1; the D is unclear. V lost 2 bases, J lost 3 bases, and 13 bases lay in between. Germline V gene lookup returns CDR1 MNHEY and CDR2 SVGAGI. This CDR3 contains 15 residues. CDR3 sequence: CASSYEGPMDTEAFF. The CDR3 nucleotides read TGTGCCAGCAGTTACGAAGGCCCAATGGACACTGAAGCTTTCTTT.

Note on this clone: A junction end diverges from the germline sequence, so it may reflect a read error. The V gene is TRBV6-5, the J gene TRBJ2-7, with TRBD2 matching 8 bases. Germline CDR1 MNHEY, CDR2 SVGAGI. This CDR3 is 14 amino acids long. CDR3 residues: CAGSKPGLGREQYF. As DNA, the CDR3 is TGTGCCGGCAGTAAGCCGGGACTAGGTCGGGAGCAGTACTTC.

The chain uses TRBV6-5 and TRBJ2-5; D is ambiguous. The end of the DNA fits TRBJ2-7 better, so the J call may be wrong. Germline CDR1 reads MNHEY; CDR2 reads SVGAGI. The length of the CDR3 is 15 residues. DNA of the CDR3: TGTGCCAGCAGTTACTCCTTAGGCGCGCGATACGAGCAGTACTTC. Translating gives CASSYSLGARYEQYF.

V usage is TRBV4-2 and J usage is TRBJ1-2, with 9 positions matching TRBD1. V lost 1 base, J lost 7 bases, and 7 bases stayed unmatched. Germline lookup yields CDR1 LGHNA and CDR2 YNFKEQ. The CDR3 is 15 amino acids. As DNA, the CDR3 is TGTGCCAGCAGCCAAGGCACAGGGGGCGCGGGTGGCTACACCTTC. Its translation is CASSQGTGGAGGYTF.

This sequence joins TRBV6-1 and TRBJ2-3; D remains unclear. The CDR3 is made up of 14 amino acids. Germline CDR1 is MNHNS and CDR2 is SASEGT. Trimming shortened V by 2 bases and J by 4 bases, and 10 bases separated the two germline ends. CDR3 DNA sequence: TGTGCCAGCAGTGAAAATCGGGCTGCAGATACGCAGTATTTT. Translating it yields CASSENRAADTQYF.

This clone was picked up a small number of times. The identical CDR3 is also encoded by other nucleotide sequences in the sample. This chain uses TRBV27 with TRBJ2-2, with D possibly being TRBD1 or TRBD2 (5 bases each). The CDR3 runs to 15 residues. The V gene lost 4 bases and the J gene lost 7 bases, with 16 bases spanning the gap. Germline V gene lookup returns CDR1 MNHEY and CDR2 SMNVEV (reference sequence). CDR3 residues: CASSYDSGGYGELFF. In DNA form, the CDR3 reads TGTGCCAGCAGTTACGATAGTGGGGGTTACGGGGAGCTGTTTTTT.